These 26 T cell receptor beta chains originate from one sample sequenced in a study of identical twins. TCRdb itself ran the 5' RACE reads through MiXCR, one entry per CDR3 protein. The sample holds about 570,000 distinct CDR3 sequences; roughly 9.9% are singletons and the top ten take 3%. This sample was shared with a second study, whose subject was yellow fever vaccine responses in identical twins.

The sample comprised PBMCs. The receptor source for this set is a woman aged 18-30 years in good health.

This chain uses TRBV9 with TRBJ2-7; weak D call: TRBD1 (5 bases). Germline CDR1 is SGDLS and CDR2 is YYNGEE. The V end was cut by 0 bases, the J end by 3 bases, with 16 bases between. The CDR3 covers 16 residues. This CDR3 is CASSVASWGSNYEQYF. As DNA, the CDR3 is TGTGCCAGCAGCGTAGCCAGCTGGGGCAGCAACTACGAGCAGTACTTC.

The sample holds many counts of this clonotype. The CDR3 loop reads CSARIGTALYEQYF. As DNA, the CDR3 is TGCAGTGCTAGAATCGGGACAGCACTCTACGAGCAGTACTTC. The chain employs TRBV20-1 and TRBJ2-7; 7 nucleotides match TRBD1. The V and J ends lost 2 bases and 3 bases, in that order; junction bases with no gene match: 7. The CDR3 is 14 amino acids. In germline, CDR1 is DFQATT, CDR2 SNEGSKA (reference sequence).

This chain links TRBV2 with TRBJ2-7, with 7 positions matching TRBD2. The CDR3 has 17 residues. From germline, CDR1 is SNHLY and CDR2 FYNNEI. V dropped 2 bases and J dropped 4; count of bases not matched to a gene: 14. This chain's CDR3 is CASSEIGGRGSSYEQYF. CDR3 bases: TGTGCCAGCAGTGAAATCGGAGGGAGGGGATCGTCGTACGAGCAGTACTTC. Filled out from reference TRBV2 and TRBJ2-7, the complete variable domain reads EPEVTQTPSHQVTQMGQEVILRCVPISNHLYFYWYRQILGQKVEFLVSFYNNEISEKSEIFDDQFSVERPDGSNFTLKIRSTKLEDSAMYFCASSEIGGRGSSYEQYFGPGTRLTVT.

This clonotype was counted many times. This chain uses TRBV7-9 with TRBJ2-1; D could derive from TRBD1 or TRBD2 (5 bases each). The germline CDR1 and CDR2 sequences are SEHNR and FQNEAQ (reference sequence). The length of the CDR3 is 15 residues. Trimming removed 7 bases from V and 6 bases from J, with 19 bases in between. The CDR3 DNA follows: TGTGCCAGCACCCTCCTTTTGGGGGTGGGCAATGAGCAGTTCTTC. As protein: CASTLLLGVGNEQFF.

This clonotype was recorded at least ten times. The rearrangement joins TRBV15 to TRBJ2-3; 9 positions match TRBD1. Unmatched junction bases numbered 9, after V lost 5 bases and J lost 3 bases. Germline V gene lookup returns CDR1 LNHNV and CDR2 YYDKDF (reference sequence). This CDR3 contains 16 residues. CDR3 in amino acids: CATSRKPQGATDTQYF. In DNA, the CDR3 is TGTGCCACCAGCCGGAAACCACAGGGGGCAACAGATACGCAGTATTTT.

This clonotype was counted between two and nine times. A read error may be the cause here, since a much bigger clone is one base away. J is TRBJ2-7 and V is TRBV7-9, with TRBD1 identical over 7 bases. Germline CDR1 is SEHNR and CDR2 is FQNEAQ (reference sequence). Trimming took 5 bases from V and 6 from J; bases not matched to a gene: 4. This CDR3 region has 12 residues. The CDR3 DNA sequence: TGTGCCAGCAGCCGACAGGGTAGCGAGCAGTACTTC. It codes for CASSRQGSEQYF.

V and J are TRBV12-3 or TRBV12-4 and TRBJ2-2, with no clear D. This CDR3 has 13 amino acids. The V end lost 5 bases, the J end lost 7 bases, and 11 bases lay between the germline ends. CDR3: CASSIFGNGELFF. CDR3 nucleotide sequence: TGTGCCAGCAGTATATTCGGAAACGGGGAGCTGTTTTTT.

This clonotype was picked up a small number of times. At one boundary the junction diverges from the germline segment, which might be a read error. J is TRBJ2-3 and V is TRBV12-3 or TRBV12-4; the match to TRBD2 covers 8 bases. The CDR3 loop spans 14 amino acids. CDR3 in DNA: TGTGCCAGCAATTTAGCGGGGAGCACAGATACGCAGTATTTT. Amino acids: CASNLAGSTDTQYF.

This clonotype was observed at least ten times. The chain couples TRBV10-3 to TRBJ2-5; D is ambiguous. CDR1 is ENHRY and CDR2 is SYGVKD in the germline V gene. CDR3 length: 12 amino acids. V was pared by 5 bases and J by 2 bases, with 6 bases between. The CDR3 sequence is CAISPNQETQYF. The CDR3 DNA is TGTGCCATCAGTCCGAATCAAGAGACCCAGTACTTC.

Many counts were recorded for this clonotype. The chain joins TRBV3-1 to TRBJ2-1; 7 positions agree with TRBD2. CDR1 and CDR2 (germline): LGHDT, YNNKEL (reference sequence). J was trimmed by 2 bases and V by 4 bases; bases with no gene match: 8. The CDR3 totals 16 residues. The CDR3 here is CASSPSGGGPYNEQFF. CDR3 nucleotide sequence: TGTGCCAGCAGCCCCTCCGGGGGAGGGCCCTACAATGAGCAGTTCTTC.

This clonotype came up many times. As DNA, the CDR3 is TGTGCCAGCAGTTGCTCGTGCGGGAAAGGTCAGCCCCAGCATTTT. Amino acids: CASSCSCGKGQPQHF. V usage is TRBV12-3 or TRBV12-4 and J usage is TRBJ1-5; D uncertain. V was clipped by 4 bases and J by 6 bases, with 16 bases between them. The CDR3 consists of 15 residues.

This clonotype was seen at least ten times. This chain links TRBV7-8 with TRBJ2-5; 8 bases are shared with TRBD2. The CDR3 totals 16 residues. Germline values: CDR1 SGHVS, CDR2 FQNEAQ. Trimming at V came to 1 base and at J to 2 bases, leaving 6 bases not matched to a gene. The CDR3 DNA sequence: TGTGCCAGCAGCTTAGGACTAGCGAAGGGGCAAGAGACCCAGTACTTC. Amino acid sequence: CASSLGLAKGQETQYF. Full variable domain (remainder filled in from reference TRBV7-8 and TRBJ2-5): GAGVSQSPRYKVAKRGQDVALRCDPISGHVSLFWYQQALGQGPEFLTYFQNEAQLDKSGLPSDRFFAERPEGSVSTLKIQRTQQEDSAVYLCASSLGLAKGQETQYFGPGTRLLVL.

The rearrangement joins TRBV12-3 or TRBV12-4 to TRBJ2-6; 7 positions agree with TRBD1. The V gene end was trimmed by 7 bases and the J gene end by 2 bases; junction bases not matched to a gene: 8. The CDR3 runs 16 residues. The CDR3 DNA sequence: TGTGCCAGCAACAGACAGGGCGTCACTGGGGCCAACGTCCTGACTTTC. This encodes CASNRQGVTGANVLTF.

This clonotype was seen only a few times. The V and J genes are TRBV25-1 and TRBJ2-1; D gene unclear. Trimming stripped 3 bases from V and 6 bases from J, with 9 bases between. The CDR3 loop spans 13 amino acids. CDR1 and CDR2 from the germline V gene are MGHDK and SYGVNS. The CDR3 nucleotides read TGTGCCAGCAGTGACGGGCTCGGCAATGAGCAGTTCTTC. This translates into CASSDGLGNEQFF.

This clonotype showed up just a few times. The chain uses TRBV7-2 and TRBJ2-1; 9 bases fit TRBD1. The V segment lost 5 bases and the J segment 2 bases; nucleotides outside the gene matches: 4. In germline, CDR1 is SGHTA, CDR2 FQGNSA. This CDR3 comprises 15 residues. CDR3 DNA sequence: TGTGCCAGCAGCCCCCGACAGGGGGCCTACAATGAGCAGTTCTTC. Amino acids: CASSPRQGAYNEQFF.

This clonotype was detected many times. CDR3 region: CASSLQSEQYF. For the CDR3, the DNA is TGCGCCAGCAGCTTGCAAAGTGAGCAGTACTTC. The chain employs TRBV5-1 and TRBJ2-7; D not certain. The germline gives CDR1 SGHRS, CDR2 YFSETQ. The CDR3 is 11 residues long. V was shortened by 1 base and J by 7 bases, with 6 bases between the two germline ends.

This clonotype was observed many times. The chain employs TRBV11-2 and TRBJ2-3; 15 bases map to TRBD2. Germline loops: CDR1 SGHAT, CDR2 FQNNGV. The CDR3 covers 19 residues. The trim removed 4 bases at V and 5 bases at J, leaving 13 bases unmatched. CDR3 DNA: TGTGCCAGCAGCTACCGTGAGATCAGGGGACTAGCGGGAGGAGATACGCAGTATTTT. Its protein is CASSYREIRGLAGGDTQYF.

The rearrangement uses TRBV28 and TRBJ2-7, with 11 bases identical to TRBD2. Per germline, CDR1 MDHEN and CDR2 SYDVKM. Unmatched junction bases numbered 6, after V lost 2 bases and J lost 6 bases. This CDR3 comprises 15 residues. The CDR3: CASSLDTSGSGEQYF. CDR3 in DNA: TGTGCCAGCAGTTTAGACACTAGCGGGAGTGGCGAGCAGTACTTC. Full variable domain (missing parts from reference TRBV28 and TRBJ2-7): DVKVTQSSRYLVKRTGEKVFLECVQDMDHENMFWYRQDPGLGLRLIYFSYDVKMKEKGDIPEGYSVSREKKERFSLILESASTNQTSMYLCASSLDTSGSGEQYFGPGTRLTVT.

The V and J genes are TRBV27 and TRBJ2-1; D is uncertain. Germline CDR1 MNHEY, CDR2 SMNVEV (reference sequence). The V end lost 6 bases, the J end lost 0 bases, and 12 bases lay between the germline ends. The length of the CDR3 is 15 residues. The CDR3 sequence is CASSSPLSSYNEQFF. The CDR3 DNA reads as TGTGCCAGCAGCTCCCCCCTGAGCTCCTACAATGAGCAGTTCTTC.

This chain joins TRBV7-9 and TRBJ2-1; 12 bases fit TRBD2. V dropped 4 bases and J dropped 4; count of bases not matched to a gene: 5. CDR3 size: 16 residues. Germline CDR1 SEHNR, CDR2 FQNEAQ (reference sequence). CDR3 in amino acids: CASSSRTSGDYNEQFF. CDR3 DNA sequence: TGTGCCAGCAGCTCCAGGACTAGCGGGGATTACAATGAGCAGTTCTTC.

Only a few counts were recorded for this clonotype. The V gene is TRBV6-1, the J gene TRBJ2-7; 9 bases fit TRBD1. CDR1 and CDR2 from the germline V gene are MNHNS and SASEGT. The CDR3 runs 15 residues. The ends lost 8 bases at V and 2 bases at J; junction bases unmatched: 10. This CDR3 is CASGGPGQGTYEQYF. The CDR3 DNA reads TGTGCCAGCGGGGGACCGGGACAGGGTACCTACGAGCAGTACTTC.

This clonotype was seen ten or more times. The chain has TRBV24-1 and TRBJ2-1, with D maybe TRBD2 (6 bases). The germline V gene encodes CDR1 KGHDR and CDR2 SFDVKD. This CDR3 has 15 amino acids. The ends were cut back, 6 bases at V and 4 bases at J, with 15 bases in the middle. The CDR3 coding sequence is TGTGCCACCAGTTTTTCGGGAGTGGGATACAATGAGCAGTTCTTC. It specifies CATSFSGVGYNEQFF.

This clonotype occurred once. The V gene is TRBV5-1, the J gene TRBJ2-7; 8 positions agree with TRBD2. This CDR3 is 13 amino acids long. The V gene end was trimmed by 3 bases and the J gene end by 7 bases; junction bases not matched to a gene: 6. Germline values: CDR1 SGHRS, CDR2 YFSETQ. The CDR3 sequence: CASSWTSLGEQYF. The CDR3 DNA is TGCGCCAGCAGCTGGACTAGCCTAGGAGAGCAGTACTTC.

This clonotype has at least ten counts. The gene calls are TRBV5-1 and TRBJ2-1; D is possibly TRBD2 (5 bases). Trimming stripped 0 bases from V and 3 bases from J, with 10 bases between. CDR1 is SGHRS, CDR2 YFSETQ, per germline. There are 15 residues in the CDR3. The CDR3 here is CASSLVASGYNEQFF. The CDR3 nucleotides are TGCGCCAGCAGCTTGGTAGCCAGCGGCTACAATGAGCAGTTCTTC.

This clonotype occurred many times. The chain is built from TRBV9 and TRBJ2-1; the match to TRBD2 covers 8 bases. This CDR3 has 17 residues. V shed 0 bases, J shed 5 bases, and the junction held 10 bases outside the gene matches. Germline CDR1 SGDLS, CDR2 YYNGEE. CDR3: CASSVDARGGWDNEQFF. CDR3 coding DNA: TGTGCCAGCAGCGTAGATGCGCGCGGGGGGTGGGACAATGAGCAGTTCTTC.

This clonotype turned up a few times. This sequence joins TRBV29-1 and TRBJ2-3; D is perhaps TRBD2 (6 bases). The CDR3 extends over 14 amino acids. V lost 5 bases and J lost 2, with 14 bases in between. Germline-derived CDR1 and CDR2 are SQVTM and ANQGSEA. CDR3 residues: CSVRRGSSTDTQYF. CDR3 nucleotide sequence: TGCAGCGTTCGGCGGGGATCATCCACAGATACGCAGTATTTT.